The T cell receptor (beta chain) under discussion was sequenced for a study of shared clonotypes between healthy human individuals. Study details: Donors, aged 18 to 49, were a couple of women and three men.

V dropped 4 bases and J dropped 7 bases, with 10 bases sitting between them. From germline, CDR1 is GTSNPN and CDR2 SVGIG (reference sequence). The CDR3 is made up of 12 amino acids. A single count supports this clone. This table comes from immunoSEQ multiplex PCR, and its TCRdb copy is limited to in-frame clones, with some not included. The sample lists some 490,000 clones; around 85% were seen once. This chain uses TRBV30 with TRBJ2-2; the D is unclear. Specimen: PBMCs. The receptor comes from a woman aged 40 to 49 in good health. Some clones in this sample may be carry-over from other donors' samples. CDR3: CAWTRPLGELFF. CDR3 nucleotides: TGTGCCTGGACCCGACCGCTCGGGGAGCTGTTTTTT.